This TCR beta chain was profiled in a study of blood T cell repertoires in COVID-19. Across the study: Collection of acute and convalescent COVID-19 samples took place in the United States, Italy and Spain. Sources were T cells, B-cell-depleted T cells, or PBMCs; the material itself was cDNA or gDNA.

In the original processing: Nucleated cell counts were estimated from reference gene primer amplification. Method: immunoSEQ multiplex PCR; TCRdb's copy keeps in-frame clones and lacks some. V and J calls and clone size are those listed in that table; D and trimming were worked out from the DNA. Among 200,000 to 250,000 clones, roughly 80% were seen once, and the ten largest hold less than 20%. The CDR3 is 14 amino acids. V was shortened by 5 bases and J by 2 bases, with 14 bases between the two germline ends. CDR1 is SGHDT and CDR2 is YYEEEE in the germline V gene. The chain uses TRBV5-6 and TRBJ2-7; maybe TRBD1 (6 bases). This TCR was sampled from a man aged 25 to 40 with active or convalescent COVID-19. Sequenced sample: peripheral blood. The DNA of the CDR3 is TGTGCCAGCAGGCACACCCAGGGGCCCTACGAGCAGTACTTC. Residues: CASRHTQGPYEQYF.